The clone carrying this T cell receptor beta chain showed up just a few times. As an off-target read in a library built for alpha chains, this beta chain has a frequency of little significance. TCRdb processed the RT-PCR reads anew with MiXCR; each CDR3 protein has one entry. The sample holds approximately 6,000 distinct CDR3 sequences; 91% are singletons and the top ten take more than 6.5%. This CDR3 spans 14 amino acids. Per the germline V gene, CDR1 is DFQATT and CDR2 is SNEGSKA (reference sequence). Germline trimming cut 4 bases from V and 6 bases from J; bases unmatched to any gene: 9. The TCR sequence derives from a female donor in good health, serving as a healthy control. The chain uses TRBV20-1 and TRBJ2-7, with 10 bases matching TRBD1. What was sequenced was memory CD4+ T cells from blood. DNA of the CDR3: TGCAGTGCTACTACCCCGGGACAGGGGAGCGAGCAGTACTTC. Translated: CSATTPGQGSEQYF.